This T cell receptor (beta chain) came from a study of CD8+CD57+ T cells in acquired aplastic anemia. Study results and limitations: No significant difference in CD8+ Simpson's diversity was found between patients and controls. Comparison of patients with controls identified about 30 shared CD8+ CDR3 sequences.

Genomic DNA, serving as template, underwent TCR beta VDJ and CDR3 profiling. Using its own MiXCR run on the reads, TCRdb lists one record per CDR3 protein. The repertoire holds approximately 220,000 distinct CDR3 sequences, 40% to 60% seen once, with 20% in the top ten. As concerns this clonotype: Its target is unknown.

By flow cytometry, patients selected for sequencing had shown an expansion of CD8+CD57+ cells. The diagnosis in all patients was severe acquired aplastic anemia. The clonotype was recovered from a human donor with aplastic anemia. Sequencing was performed on sorted CD4+, CD8+, or CD8+CD57+ T cells (not recorded which) from PBMCs.

This CDR3 is CSASESGGWKNIQYF. In DNA form, the CDR3 reads TGCAGTGCTAGTGAGTCTGGGGGCTGGAAAAACATTCAGTACTTC. This chain uses TRBV20-1 with TRBJ2-4, with D maybe TRBD1 (6 bases). The germline CDR1 and CDR2 sequences are DFQATT and SNEGSKA (reference sequence). The CDR3 loop spans 15 amino acids. Trimming shortened V by 3 bases and J by 4 bases, and 16 bases separated the two germline ends.